The 13 T cell receptor beta chains below all came from one sample that was sequenced in a study of monozygotic twins with cystic fibrosis. Sequencing used immunoSEQ multiplex PCR; TCRdb keeps in-frame clones, though not all of them. The sample yields roughly 28,000 clones, 70% to 90% seen once. Sequencing was carried out using blood. These receptors were taken from a girl under 10 years old with cystic fibrosis.

Written as DNA, the CDR3 is TGCAGTGCTAGAGATATACGAGGGCAGTACTTC. It is translated as CSARDIRGQYF. The chain has TRBV20-1 and TRBJ2-7; D not certain. In germline, CDR1 is DFQATT, CDR2 SNEGSKA (reference sequence). This CDR3 is built from 11 residues. V was shortened by 0 bases and J by 9 bases, with 9 bases between the two germline ends.

V usage is TRBV10-3 and J usage is TRBJ2-5, with 7 bases lining up with TRBD1. The CDR3 length is 14 residues. Losses at the gene ends were 6 bases for V and 5 bases for J; bases not matched to a gene: 9. Germline loops: CDR1 ENHRY, CDR2 SYGVKD. CDR3 residues: CAIRDTGVRETQYF. As DNA, the CDR3 is TGTGCCATCAGGGATACAGGGGTTCGGGAGACCCAGTACTTC.

This clone was detected only once. V and J are TRBV30 and TRBJ1-1, with D perhaps matching TRBD1 (5 bases). Germline V gene lookup returns CDR1 GTSNPN and CDR2 SVGIG (reference sequence). The CDR3 runs 13 residues. The V and J ends lost 8 bases and 1 base respectively, with 14 bases between them. CDR3 nucleotide sequence: TGTGCCCAGGCGGGGAGGGGGAACACTGAAGCTTTCTTT. Encoded protein: CAQAGRGNTEAFF.

V and J are TRBV19 and TRBJ2-1; D is uncertain. V shed 2 bases and J shed 5 bases, with 7 bases lying between them. In germline, CDR1 is LNHDA, CDR2 SQIVND (reference sequence). The CDR3 contains 13 residues. CDR3 residues: CASSIPGNNEQFF. The CDR3 DNA is TGTGCCAGTAGTATACCAGGTAACAATGAGCAGTTCTTC.

The chain is built from TRBV10-3 and TRBJ1-5, with TRBD1 identical over 11 bases. The V segment lost 4 bases and the J segment 7 bases; nucleotides outside the gene matches: 3. This CDR3 comprises 14 residues. Germline V CDR1 and CDR2: ENHRY, SYGVKD. CDR3 in amino acids: CAISVGDRGQPQHF. In DNA, the CDR3 is TGTGCCATCAGTGTCGGGGACAGGGGGCAGCCCCAGCATTTT.

This rearrangement joins TRBV2 to TRBJ2-7; 11 bases align to TRBD2. This CDR3 contains 14 residues. The V gene end was trimmed by 5 bases and the J gene end by 3 bases; junction bases not matched to a gene: 3. From germline, CDR1 is SNHLY and CDR2 FYNNEI. The CDR3 DNA reads as TGTGCCAGCAGTCCCGGGACTAGCGGCTACGAGCAGTACTTC. This sequence encodes CASSPGTSGYEQYF.

The V gene is TRBV11-2, the J gene TRBJ1-5; D not resolved. Germline V CDR1 and CDR2: SGHAT, FQNNGV. CDR3 length: 13 residues. Trimming removed 5 bases from V and 7 bases from J, with 12 bases in between. The CDR3 DNA reads TGTGCCAGCAGCCCTCGTACGGGACAGCCCCAGCATTTT. Its translation: CASSPRTGQPQHF. Full variable domain (rest looked up from reference TRBV11-2 and TRBJ1-5): EAGVAQSPRYKIIEKRQSVAFWCNPISGHATLYWYQQILGQGPKLLIQFQNNGVVDDSQLPKDRFSAERLKGVDSTLKIQPAKLEDSAVYLCASSPRTGQPQHFGDGTRLSIL.

The V call is TRBV2, the J call TRBJ2-7; D ambiguous. CDR1 and CDR2 (germline): SNHLY, FYNNEI. CDR3 size: 13 residues. The germline V and J ends were trimmed by 3 bases and 0 bases, with 6 bases remaining between them. The CDR3 region is CASSDPGSYEQYF. CDR3 DNA sequence: TGTGCCAGCAGTGATCCCGGCTCCTACGAGCAGTACTTC.

The chain recombines TRBV30 with TRBJ1-5, with TRBD1 matching over 7 bases. The V gene's germline CDR1 is GTSNPN and CDR2 SVGIG (reference sequence). J lost 0 bases, V lost 2 bases, and 4 bases had no gene match. This CDR3 spans 15 amino acids. CDR3 sequence reads: CAWSPRQGSNQPQHF. Here the CDR3 DNA reads TGTGCCTGGAGTCCCCGACAGGGTAGCAATCAGCCCCAGCATTTT. The variable domain in full, with the rest retrieved from reference TRBV30 and TRBJ1-5, is SQTIHQWPATLVQPVGSPLSLECTVEGTSNPNLYWYRQAAGRGLQLLFYSVGIGQISSEVPQNLSASRPQDRQFILSSKKLLLSDSGFYLCAWSPRQGSNQPQHFGDGTRLSIL.

The chain carries TRBV5-1 and TRBJ1-1; a possible D gene is TRBD1 (5 bases). The V and J ends lost 3 bases and 11 bases respectively, with 14 bases between them. The CDR3 length is 12 residues. In germline, CDR1 is SGHRS, CDR2 YFSETQ. The DNA for the CDR3 is TGCGCCAGCAGCTCGGACATCCATCGGGCTTTCTTT. Its protein is CASSSDIHRAFF.

V gene TRBV4-2 combines with J gene TRBJ2-7, with D perhaps assigned TRBD1 or TRBD2 (5 bases each). The CDR3 covers 15 residues. V was shortened by 0 bases and J by 5 bases, with 14 bases between the two germline ends. CDR1 and CDR2 (germline): LGHNA, YNFKEQ. This CDR3 reads CASSQDKGPGNEQYF. As DNA, the CDR3 is TGTGCCAGCAGCCAAGATAAGGGGCCCGGGAACGAGCAGTACTTC.

CDR3 nucleotide sequence: TGTGCCAACCTTGGGACAGGCTTAGGGGATGGCTACACCTTC. Residues: CANLGTGLGDGYTF. This chain connects TRBV6-1 to TRBJ1-2; 8 bases fit TRBD1. Germline loops: CDR1 MNHNS, CDR2 SASEGT. Losses at the gene ends were 10 bases for V and 6 bases for J; bases not matched to a gene: 13. CDR3 size: 14 residues.

The chain has TRBV10-3 and TRBJ1-5; possibly TRBD1 for D (6 bases). V lost 0 bases, J lost 7 bases, and 13 bases lay in between. The CDR3 length is 15 residues. Germline-derived CDR1 and CDR2 are ENHRY and SYGVKD. The CDR3 is CAISESGGAGQPQHF. The CDR3 coding sequence is TGTGCCATCAGTGAGTCGGGGGGGGCAGGGCAGCCCCAGCATTTT.